Sequencing of this TCR beta chain was carried out in a study of blood T cell repertoires in COVID-19. This clone was seen a handful of times. Per the germline V gene, CDR1 is DFQATT and CDR2 is SNEGSKA (reference sequence). This CDR3 contains 15 residues. V shed 3 bases and J 4 bases; nucleotides not matched to a gene: 7. This table comes from immunoSEQ multiplex PCR, and its TCRdb copy is limited to in-frame clones, with some not included. Among 200,000 or so clones listed, around 81% were seen once. The source material was peripheral blood. This receptor was taken from a woman in her seventies with acute or convalescent COVID-19. The V and J genes are TRBV20-1 and TRBJ2-2; 8 positions match TRBD1. The CDR3 bases are TGCAGTGCTAGTCAGACAGGGGCGTTCACCGGGGAGCTGTTTTTT. Translated: CSASQTGAFTGELFF.